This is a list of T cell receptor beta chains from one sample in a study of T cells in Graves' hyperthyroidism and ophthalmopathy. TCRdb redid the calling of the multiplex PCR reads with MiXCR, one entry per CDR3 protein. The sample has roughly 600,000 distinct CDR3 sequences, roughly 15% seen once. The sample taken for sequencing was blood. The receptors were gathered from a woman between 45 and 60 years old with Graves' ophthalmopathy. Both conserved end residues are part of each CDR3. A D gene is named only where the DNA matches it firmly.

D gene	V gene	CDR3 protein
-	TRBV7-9	CASSLQTENTEAFF
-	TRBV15	CATGQPPNTEAFF
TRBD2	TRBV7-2	CATSPGLAGVTDTQYF
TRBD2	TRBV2	CASSGGLASNEQFF
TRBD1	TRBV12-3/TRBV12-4	CASSLAAGQGNQPQHF
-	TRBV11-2	CASSLYQGIDTQYF
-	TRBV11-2	CASSLKPPPAEQYF
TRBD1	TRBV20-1	CSARDGAGGEKLFF
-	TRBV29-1	CSVAGRISYEQYF
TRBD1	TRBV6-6	CASSYTIPGQGAANEQFF
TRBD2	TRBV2	CASSGPRTSGRSETQYF
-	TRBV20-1	CSAREKWYEQYF
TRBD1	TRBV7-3	CASGENRGSNTGELFF
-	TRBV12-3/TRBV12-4	CASGQTYQPQHF
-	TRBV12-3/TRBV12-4	CASSLRRGVRTGELFF
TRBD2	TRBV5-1	CASSLEGLASNEQFF
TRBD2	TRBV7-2	CASSLDGGSYEQYF
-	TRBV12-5	CASGLRVSLRTEAFF
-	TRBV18	CASSAQTDLRETQYF
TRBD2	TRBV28	CAGSFPSSGGSYNEQFF
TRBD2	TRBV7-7	CASSPEWGLAGGADTQYF
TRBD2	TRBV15	CATSRIPPGGSAKNIQYF
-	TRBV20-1	CSVPLAGVETQYF
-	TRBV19	CASSEASLGQETQYF
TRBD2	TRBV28	CASREGLAGLSDTQYF
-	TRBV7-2	CASSLAVEWNTEAFF
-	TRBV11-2	CASSLGFNSGNTIYF
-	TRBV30	CASLIGGELFF
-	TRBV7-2	CASSPYTEAFF
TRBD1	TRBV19	CASSSTGYADGELFF
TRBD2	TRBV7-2	CASSRTSGSKWGQETQYF
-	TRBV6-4	CASSGVDTGELFF
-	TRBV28	CASSFTARTGANEQFF
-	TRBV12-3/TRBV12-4	CASSLILGQETQYF
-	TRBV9	CASSVAGGTVYNEQFF
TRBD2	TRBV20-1	CSARVRTSGRALSGTDTQYF
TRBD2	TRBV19	CASSTLSSGSIGELFF
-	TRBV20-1	CSARGPGVQETQYF
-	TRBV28	CASSLSPSNQPQHF
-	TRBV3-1	CASSQGQANTEAFF
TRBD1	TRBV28	CASSFGGTVEAFF
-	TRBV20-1	CSASPTETNYGYTF